The clone carrying this T cell receptor beta chain came up many times. Its antigen is not known. The sample is drawn from a study of T cells in Graves' hyperthyroidism and ophthalmopathy. Points from the study as a whole: Researchers report that a 13 V-J model separated ophthalmopathy from stable hyperthyroidism. Ophthalmopathy prediction by the model preceded onset by a median roughly 6 months.

V was shortened by 1 base and J by 1 base, with 10 bases between the two germline ends. The CDR3 runs 16 residues. Germline CDR1 LGHDT, CDR2 YNNKEL (reference sequence). Researchers amplified the TCR beta CDR3 regions from RNA transcripts. The study used the HTBI primer set for a first-round RT-PCR of the TCR CDR3. TCRdb passed the multiplex PCR reads through MiXCR, listing each CDR3 protein once. The data hold under 400,000 distinct CDR3 sequences, with 15% to 19% observed a single time. The sequenced sample consisted of blood. The genes are TRBV3-1 and TRBJ2-2, with TRBD2 as a possible D gene (5 bases). This clonotype was sampled from a woman younger than 30 with Graves' hyperthyroidism that later progressed to Graves' ophthalmopathy. In nucleotides, the CDR3 is TGTGCCAGCAGCCAAGCCGGAGGAATGAACACCGGGGAGCTGTTTTTT. It codes for CASSQAGGMNTGELFF.